The 5 T cell receptor beta chains below were found in one sample sequenced in a study of blood T cells in healthy people across ages. Alongside a J-beta primer mix, a sample-barcoded 5' primer served in a second PCR lasting about 7 to 11 cycles. TCRdb re-derived calls from the 5' RACE reads in MiXCR, one entry per CDR3 protein. The sample comprises around 850,000 distinct CDR3 sequences, 35% to 40% of which are singletons, and approximately 13% rests with the top ten. Sequenced material: blood. Receptors were obtained from a man between 18 and 29 years old in good health.

The genes are TRBV5-1 and TRBJ2-6; D is undetermined. Trimming shortened V by 3 bases and J by 1 base, and 8 bases separated the two germline ends. CDR3 length: 15 residues. Germline CDR1 SGHRS, CDR2 YFSETQ. As DNA, the CDR3 is TGCGCCAGCAGCTCTATCGATTCTGGGGCCAACGTCCTGACTTTC. It specifies CASSSIDSGANVLTF.

For the CDR3, the DNA is TGCGCCAGCAGCCATCCGGGACAAACCCTTCCGGAGCAGTACTTC. Protein sequence: CASSHPGQTLPEQYF. The chain recombines TRBV4-1 with TRBJ2-7; maybe TRBD1 (6 bases). Trimming left V 3 bases short and J 7 bases short, with 19 bases between. Germline loops: CDR1 MGHRA, CDR2 YSYEKL. This CDR3 spans 15 amino acids.

The gene calls are TRBV7-9 and TRBJ2-1; 7 positions match TRBD2. The germline V gene encodes CDR1 SEHNR and CDR2 FQNEAQ (reference sequence). V lost 5 bases to trimming and J lost 3 bases; unmatched junction nucleotides: 7. This CDR3 has 15 amino acids. The CDR3 region is CASSLPAGDYNEQFF. The CDR3 DNA follows: TGTGCCAGCAGCCTGCCGGCGGGGGACTACAATGAGCAGTTCTTC.

The chain uses TRBV28 and TRBJ1-4; TRBD1 aligns across 8 bases. The trim removed 10 bases at V and 8 bases at J, leaving 12 bases unmatched. The CDR3 consists of 14 residues. Germline V gene data show CDR1 as MDHEN and CDR2 as SYDVKM. The DNA of the CDR3 is TGTGCCACCGCTATGACAGGGGTGCGGGAAAAACTGTTTTTT. This sequence encodes CATAMTGVREKLFF.

V is TRBV11-1 and J is TRBJ2-1; 11 nucleotides align to TRBD2. The CDR3 covers 16 residues. V lost 1 base, J lost 8 bases, and 7 bases stayed unmatched. CDR1 and CDR2 from the germline V gene are SGHAT and FQDESV (reference sequence). The CDR3 DNA reads as TGTGCCAGCAGCTTAGGGGGTAGCGGGGGGGCGGATGAGCAGTTCTTC. The encoded protein is CASSLGGSGGADEQFF.